Detailed here is one T cell receptor (beta chain). Its antigen remains unknown. This sample is part of a study of CD8 T cells in ankylosing spondylitis. V lost 3 bases, J lost 6 bases, and 10 bases stayed unmatched. Germline V gene lookup returns CDR1 SGDLS and CDR2 YYNGEE. The CDR3 sequence is 17 residues long. The study, taken as a whole, reports: Among TCR beta sequences, a motif of under ten highly homologous variants appeared characteristic of ankylosing spondylitis blood.

Using quantitative 5'-RACE with molecular barcodes, the authors made TCR beta libraries. TCRdb passed the 5' RACE reads through MiXCR, listing each CDR3 protein once. The sample lists 670,000 or so distinct CDR3 sequences; around 17% were seen once. The chain has TRBV9 and TRBJ2-2; TRBD2 aligns across 11 bases. The sequenced sample was blood, either unsorted or a sorted T cell fraction (not recorded which). This TCR was sampled from a male donor with ankylosing spondylitis. DNA of the CDR3: TGTGCCAGCAGCGAGCCCTCTAGCGGGGGGCCGGCCGGGGAGCTGTTTTTT. It translates to CASSEPSSGGPAGELFF.